The 23 T cell receptor beta chains below come from one sample, sequenced in a study of T cell responses to AZD1222 COVID-19 vaccine. Clones were sequenced by immunoSEQ multiplex PCR, and TCRdb holds only the in-frame ones, with some missing. This sample carries 80,000 to 95,000 clones, over 75% of them seen once, and the ten largest clones take roughly 4.8%. The sequences come from peripheral blood, collected on day 0 of MenACWY control vaccination. These receptors were obtained from an adult in good health.

This clone was seen a single time. The chain couples TRBV6-5 to TRBJ2-7; D call uncertain. Germline CDR1 MNHEY, CDR2 SVGAGI. This CDR3 is built from 12 residues. V was shortened by 6 bases and J by 6 bases, with 12 bases between the two germline ends. CDR3 protein: CASSSHRGEQYF. For the CDR3, the DNA is TGTGCCAGCAGCAGCCACCGAGGCGAGCAGTACTTC.

The V call is TRBV28, the J call TRBJ1-4; unclear D gene. CDR3 length equals 15 residues. Trimming left V 4 bases short and J 0 bases short, with 9 bases between. From germline, CDR1 is MDHEN and CDR2 SYDVKM. The CDR3 nucleotides are TGTGCCAGCAGTTCCTCGGGGACAACTAATGAAAAACTGTTTTTT. This sequence encodes CASSSSGTTNEKLFF.

The DNA for the CDR3 is TGCGCCAGCAGCTGGAACCCCCCGTCGGAAGCTTTCTTT. Amino acids: CASSWNPPSEAFF. The V gene is TRBV5-1, the J gene TRBJ1-1; D remains unclear. The ends were cut back, 3 bases at V and 8 bases at J, with 14 bases in the middle. In germline, CDR1 is SGHRS, CDR2 YFSETQ. The CDR3 length is 13 residues.

This clone was recorded once. The genes are TRBV7-2 and TRBJ1-2; no firm D call. The CDR3 is 15 amino acids. Looked up from germline, CDR1 is SGHTA and CDR2 is FQGNSA. V was trimmed by 2 bases and J by 1 base, leaving 11 bases between them. The chain's CDR3 is CASSLRSRSNYGYTF. CDR3 sequence (DNA): TGTGCCAGCAGCTTACGTTCGCGTAGTAACTATGGCTACACCTTC.

The CDR3: CSVRGWLAGRAYEQYF. DNA of the CDR3: TGCAGCGTTCGCGGTTGGCTAGCGGGCCGGGCCTACGAGCAGTACTTC. The rearrangement uses TRBV29-1 and TRBJ2-7, with 8 positions matching TRBD2. Per germline, CDR1 SQVTM and CDR2 ANQGSEA. V trimming: 5 bases; J trimming: 2 bases; junction bases outside the gene matches: 14. The length of the CDR3 is 16 residues.

This clone was recorded once. The V call is TRBV24-1, the J call TRBJ2-7; TRBD1 matches at 7 bases. In germline, CDR1 is KGHDR, CDR2 SFDVKD. CDR3 length equals 13 residues. V lost 6 bases to trimming and J lost 2 bases; unmatched junction nucleotides: 3. The DNA for the CDR3 is TGTGCCACCAGTCCGGGACAGCCCTACGAGCAGTACTTC. Protein: CATSPGQPYEQYF.

The V call is TRBV28, the J call TRBJ1-5; the D gene is possibly TRBD1 (6 bases). Germline loops: CDR1 MDHEN, CDR2 SYDVKM. This CDR3 is 14 amino acids long. The ends were cut back, 6 bases at V and 2 bases at J, with 11 bases in the middle. This chain's CDR3 is CASSPTGRNQPQHF. The DNA for the CDR3 is TGTGCCAGCAGCCCGACAGGACGCAATCAGCCCCAGCATTTT. The full variable domain, in which reference TRBV28 and TRBJ1-5 provide the parts outside the CDR3, is DVKVTQSSRYLVKRTGEKVFLECVQDMDHENMFWYRQDPGLGLRLIYFSYDVKMKEKGDIPEGYSVSREKKERFSLILESASTNQTSMYLCASSPTGRNQPQHFGDGTRLSIL.

The rearrangement joins TRBV12-3 or TRBV12-4 to TRBJ1-2, with D perhaps TRBD1 (6 bases). The CDR3 extends over 12 amino acids. The ends were cut back, 2 bases at V and 8 bases at J, with 9 bases in the middle. CDR3 DNA: TGTGCCAGCAGTTTAAACAGGGTAGGCTACACCTTC. Amino acids: CASSLNRVGYTF.

The chain has TRBV3-1 (or the pseudogene TRBV3-2) and TRBJ2-1; D is uncertain. There are 14 residues in the CDR3. The ends were cut back, 4 bases at V and 2 bases at J, with 9 bases in the middle. From germline, CDR1 is LGHDT and CDR2 YNNKEL (reference sequence). CDR3 amino acids: CASSLTQTYNEQFF. The CDR3 coding sequence is TGTGCCAGCAGCCTTACCCAAACCTACAATGAGCAGTTCTTC.

The rearrangement joins TRBV7-8 to TRBJ1-1; D gene uncertain. Germline assignment: CDR1 SGHVS and CDR2 FQNEAQ. The V end lost 5 bases, the J end lost 7 bases, and 8 bases lay between the germline ends. The CDR3 contains 11 residues. The CDR3 sequence is CASSLGDEAFF. CDR3 in DNA: TGTGCCAGCAGCCTCGGGGATGAAGCTTTCTTT.

CDR3: CASSDFRPPSSYEQYF. CDR3 DNA: TGTGCCAGCAGTGACTTCAGGCCGCCCTCCTCCTACGAGCAGTACTTC. This chain joins TRBV6-1 and TRBJ2-7; D unclear. V was clipped by 3 bases and J by 0 bases, with 15 bases between them. Germline CDR1 reads MNHNS; CDR2 reads SASEGT. There are 16 residues in the CDR3.

The CDR3 here is CASSIQGDAATGELFF. In DNA, the CDR3 is TGTGCCAGCAGCATACAGGGGGACGCGGCCACCGGGGAGCTGTTTTTT. The rearrangement uses TRBV7-2 and TRBJ2-2; TRBD1 matches 8 bases. Germline trimming cut 5 bases from V and 4 bases from J; bases unmatched to any gene: 9. Germline CDR1 is SGHTA and CDR2 is FQGNSA. This CDR3 spans 16 amino acids.

This chain connects TRBV28 to TRBJ1-4; D unresolved. The CDR3 has 14 amino acids. V shed 7 bases and J shed 7 bases, with 16 bases lying between them. From germline, CDR1 is MDHEN and CDR2 SYDVKM. The CDR3 DNA follows: TGTGCCAGCATGATGGACGGAACGGTTGAAAAACTGTTTTTT. This encodes CASMMDGTVEKLFF.

The chain employs TRBV27 and TRBJ1-3; D unresolved. V was pared by 4 bases and J by 4 bases, with 11 bases between. The germline CDR1 and CDR2 sequences are MNHEY and SMNVEV (reference sequence). The CDR3 is 14 residues long. The CDR3 loop reads CASSSSRSGNTIYF. The CDR3 DNA sequence: TGTGCCAGCAGTTCTAGTAGGTCCGGAAACACCATATATTTT.

This chain links TRBV7-2 with TRBJ1-2; D remains ambiguous. Germline V gene lookup returns CDR1 SGHTA and CDR2 FQGNSA. CDR3 length: 14 amino acids. Deletions cut 2 bases from V and 2 bases from J, with 9 bases between. The CDR3 nucleotides read TGTGCCAGCAGCTTAATCATACAAAACTATGGCTACACCTTC. Protein: CASSLIIQNYGYTF.

The rearrangement uses TRBV7-2 and TRBJ1-2, with D possibly being TRBD1 (6 bases). This CDR3 has 14 residues. The ends were cut back, 3 bases at V and 2 bases at J, with 10 bases in the middle. The V gene's germline CDR1 is SGHTA and CDR2 FQGNSA. In DNA form, the CDR3 reads TGTGCCAGCAGCTTGGACAGCCTCAACTATGGCTACACCTTC. This encodes CASSLDSLNYGYTF.

The chain has TRBV5-6 and TRBJ2-7; D may be TRBD1 (6 bases). Germline CDR1 reads SGHDT; CDR2 reads YYEEEE. CDR3 length: 14 residues. With 3 bases removed from V and 2 bases from J, the gap between germline ends came to 12 bases. The CDR3 DNA reads as TGTGCCAGCAGCTACGGGAAGGGGGCCTACGAGCAGTACTTC. Translated: CASSYGKGAYEQYF.

The chain links TRBV28 to TRBJ1-5; D is unresolved. Germline CDR1 MDHEN, CDR2 SYDVKM. Trimming removed 5 bases from V and 4 bases from J, with 3 bases in between. The CDR3 contains 11 residues. The CDR3 sequence is CASSQNQPQHF. The CDR3 nucleotides are TGTGCCAGCAGTCAGAATCAGCCCCAGCATTTT.

This clone was detected a few times. J is TRBJ1-2 and V is TRBV7-9; D may be TRBD1 (5 bases). Trimming took off 2 bases at V and 4 bases at J, with 11 bases between the two ends. This CDR3 spans 14 amino acids. CDR1 and CDR2 from the germline V gene are SEHNR and FQNEAQ (reference sequence). CDR3 region: CASSLQGSGYGYTF. The CDR3, as DNA: TGTGCCAGCAGCTTACAGGGCTCGGGCTATGGCTACACCTTC. The whole variable domain, remainder taken from reference TRBV7-9 and TRBJ1-2, is DTGVSQNPRHKITKRGQNVTFRCDPISEHNRLYWYRQTLGQGPEFLTYFQNEAQLEKSRLLSDRFSAERPKGSFSTLEIQRTEQGDSAMYLCASSLQGSGYGYTFGSGTRLTVV.

J is TRBJ1-1 and V is TRBV12-3 or TRBV12-4; possible D gene TRBD1, 5 bases. CDR3 length: 13 residues. Trimming took off 7 bases at V and 1 base at J, with 10 bases between the two ends. The CDR3 sequence is CASTWDGNTEAFF. In nucleotides, the CDR3 is TGTGCCAGCACCTGGGACGGGAACACTGAAGCTTTCTTT.

This clone has only a few counts. The chain recombines TRBV28 with TRBJ2-1; D is perhaps TRBD2 (5 bases). Trimming pared 7 bases from V and 3 bases from J, leaving 16 bases between. Germline V gene lookup returns CDR1 MDHEN and CDR2 SYDVKM. CDR3 length: 15 residues. CDR3 protein: CASNRLEGGYNEQFF. The DNA for the CDR3 is TGTGCCAGCAATCGCCTTGAGGGCGGCTACAATGAGCAGTTCTTC.

The chain couples TRBV7-2 to TRBJ1-2, with TRBD1 matching 8 bases. Per germline, CDR1 SGHTA and CDR2 FQGNSA. The J segment lost 7 bases and the V segment lost 5 bases, leaving 6 bases of the junction unmatched. This CDR3 spans 13 amino acids. The DNA of the CDR3 is TGTGCCAGCAGCCCAGGACAGGGCGTTGGCTACACCTTC. The encoded protein is CASSPGQGVGYTF.

The rearrangement uses TRBV10-3 and TRBJ2-7; a possible D gene is TRBD2 (5 bases). Germline CDR1 ENHRY, CDR2 SYGVKD. V was pared by 8 bases and J by 5 bases, with 10 bases between. There are 11 residues in the CDR3. This CDR3 is CAIREWNEQYF. The CDR3 DNA follows: TGTGCCATCCGGGAATGGAACGAGCAGTACTTC.